These T cell receptor beta chains were read from a single sample in a study of regulatory T cells in long-lasting Graves disease. TCRdb re-derived calls from the multiplex PCR reads in MiXCR, one entry per CDR3 protein. The data show roughly 430,000 distinct CDR3 sequences, over 15% seen once. The sample was also linked to a second study, of T cells in Graves' hyperthyroidism and ophthalmopathy.

This sample comprised peripheral blood mononuclear cells (PBMCs), obtained at new diagnosis, from a patient treated with antithyroid drugs. The source is a young woman with Graves disease. Both conserved end residues are part of each CDR3. The order of the fields is clone size, V gene, D gene, J gene, CDR3 protein, CDR3 DNA. A D gene is named only where the DNA matches it firmly. A clone size is listed for some rows: how often the clone was seen (once, few, many), or a class if it is expanded.

size: few; V: TRBV20-1; D: .; J: TRBJ2-5; CDR3: CSARVPETQYF; DNA: TGCAGTGCTAGAGTTCCCGAGACCCAGTACTTC
size: many; V: TRBV12-3/TRBV12-4; D: .; J: TRBJ2-3; CDR3: CAIERLADTQYF; DNA: TGTGCCATCGAGAGGTTGGCAGATACGCAGTATTTT
size: .; V: TRBV5-6; D: TRBD2; J: TRBJ2-3; CDR3: CASSLAGLGPGGGGSTDTQYF; DNA: TGTGCCAGCAGCTTGGCCGGGTTAGGGCCGGGAGGTGGTGGTAGCACAGATACGCAGTATTTT
size: many; V: TRBV5-4; D: .; J: TRBJ2-7; CDR3: CASSSPPSREQYF; DNA: TGTGCCAGCAGCTCACCCCCATCCCGCGAGCAGTACTTC
size: .; V: TRBV10-3; D: .; J: TRBJ2-7; CDR3: CAIRNQEPPAPSYEQYF; DNA: TGTGCCATCAGGAACCAGGAACCTCCCGCCCCCTCCTACGAGCAGTACTTC
size: many; V: TRBV5-1; D: TRBD1; J: TRBJ2-5; CDR3: CASSLAQTGGAGETQYF; DNA: TGCGCCAGCAGCTTGGCCCAGACAGGGGGCGCGGGAGAGACCCAGTACTTC
size: many; V: TRBV4-1; D: .; J: TRBJ1-1; CDR3: CASSQTNFGNTEAFF; DNA: TGCGCCAGCAGCCAAACCAATTTTGGGAACACTGAAGCTTTCTTT
size: many; V: TRBV11-2; D: TRBD1; J: TRBJ2-7; CDR3: CASSLAFGTANSYEQYF; DNA: TGTGCCAGCAGCTTAGCCTTCGGGACAGCCAATTCTTACGAGCAGTACTTC
size: .; V: TRBV12-3/TRBV12-4; D: TRBD2; J: TRBJ2-2; CDR3: CASSFAGTTNTGELLF; DNA: TGTGCCAGCAGTTTTGCCGGGACTACGAACACCGGGGAGCTGCTTTTT
size: many; V: TRBV7-2; D: TRBD1; J: TRBJ2-2; CDR3: CASSLRTGTENTGELFF; DNA: TGTGCCAGCAGCTTGCGAACCGGGACAGAAAACACCGGGGAGCTGTTTTTT
size: many; V: TRBV28; D: TRBD2; J: TRBJ2-7; CDR3: CASSSPGYSGSRYEQYF; DNA: TGTGCCAGCAGTTCCCCTGGTTATAGCGGGAGTAGGTACGAGCAGTACTTC
size: many; V: TRBV20-1; D: .; J: TRBJ2-1; CDR3: CSATPGGAEQFF; DNA: TGCAGTGCTACACCTGGAGGAGCTGAGCAGTTCTTC
size: .; V: TRBV14; D: TRBD2; J: TRBJ2-5; CDR3: CASSQGSSGSSWGETQYF; DNA: TGTGCCAGCAGCCAAGGGAGTAGCGGGAGTTCTTGGGGAGAGACCCAGTACTTC
size: many; V: TRBV7-8; D: .; J: TRBJ2-3; CDR3: CASSPPGYDTQYF; DNA: TGTGCCAGCAGCCCCCCAGGGTACGATACGCAGTATTTT
size: .; V: TRBV5-4; D: .; J: TRBJ1-1; CDR3: CASSREGHEVDTEAFF; DNA: TGTGCCAGCAGCAGGGAGGGACACGAAGTAGACACTGAAGCTTTCTTT
size: many; V: TRBV3-1; D: TRBD2; J: TRBJ2-2; CDR3: CASYGGVELFF; DNA: TGTGCCAGCTACGGGGGGGTGGAGCTGTTTTTT
size: .; V: TRBV29-1; D: TRBD1; J: TRBJ2-7; CDR3: CSKGQGSLYEQYF; DNA: TGCAGCAAAGGACAGGGAAGCCTCTACGAGCAGTACTTC
size: many; V: TRBV14; D: .; J: TRBJ2-1; CDR3: CASSQLRVNEQFF; DNA: TGTGCCAGCAGCCAACTCAGGGTTAATGAGCAGTTCTTC
size: few; V: TRBV6-9; D: TRBD1; J: TRBJ2-7; CDR3: CASSWGGQGAEQYF; DNA: TGTGCCAGCAGTTGGGGGGGACAGGGGGCCGAGCAGTACTTC
size: once; V: TRBV20-1; D: .; J: TRBJ2-7; CDR3: CSVIQGVVGSGRTYEQYF; DNA: TGCAGTGTTATACAGGGGGTGGTGGGTAGCGGGAGAACGTACGAGCAGTACTTC
size: few; V: TRBV28; D: .; J: TRBJ1-3; CDR3: CASSGSPGNTIYF; DNA: TGTGCCAGTTCAGGGTCACCTGGAAACACCATATATTTT
size: few; V: TRBV11-2; D: .; J: TRBJ2-7; CDR3: CASSPNRGSATYEQYF; DNA: TGTGCCAGCAGCCCAAATCGGGGAAGCGCCACCTACGAGCAGTACTTC
size: many; V: TRBV2; D: .; J: TRBJ2-1; CDR3: CASSAGYNSYNEQFF; DNA: TGTGCCAGCAGTGCTGGCTACAACTCCTACAATGAGCAGTTCTTC
size: many; V: TRBV28; D: .; J: TRBJ2-2; CDR3: CASSPYRVWELFF; DNA: TGTGCCAGCAGTCCCTACAGGGTGTGGGAGCTGTTTTTT
size: .; V: TRBV19; D: TRBD2; J: TRBJ2-3; CDR3: CASHGGDTQYF; DNA: TGTGCCAGCCACGGGGGGGATACGCAGTATTTT
size: many; V: TRBV5-1; D: .; J: TRBJ1-1; CDR3: CASSTEGTGYSMNTEAFF; DNA: TGCGCCAGCAGCACAGAAGGAACAGGGTACTCAATGAACACTGAAGCTTTCTTT
size: .; V: TRBV6-1; D: .; J: TRBJ2-7; CDR3: CASRVLREGDYEQYF; DNA: TGTGCCAGCAGGGTCCTGCGGGAAGGGGACTACGAGCAGTACTTC
size: many; V: TRBV6-5; D: .; J: TRBJ1-1; CDR3: CASSYSGTPTEAFF; DNA: TGTGCCAGCAGTTACTCTGGGACGCCCACTGAAGCTTTCTTT
size: .; V: TRBV27; D: TRBD1; J: TRBJ1-5; CDR3: CASGYRGHNQPQHF; DNA: TGTGCCAGTGGCTACAGGGGACATAATCAGCCCCAGCATTTT
size: many; V: TRBV4-3; D: .; J: TRBJ1-2; CDR3: CASSQLSQPGLYGYTF; DNA: TGCGCCAGCAGCCAACTGTCACAGCCGGGGCTCTATGGCTACACCTTC
size: .; V: TRBV9; D: .; J: TRBJ1-2; CDR3: CASSPREIGPGYTF; DNA: TGTGCCAGCAGCCCCCGGGAGATCGGACCTGGCTACACCTTC
size: many; V: TRBV18; D: .; J: TRBJ2-7; CDR3: CASSATRNTYEQYF; DNA: TGTGCCAGCTCAGCGACAAGGAATACCTACGAGCAGTACTTC
size: many; V: TRBV28; D: .; J: TRBJ1-1; CDR3: CATSSNGREAFF; DNA: TGTGCCACCTCCTCGAATGGGCGGGAAGCTTTCTTT
size: many; V: TRBV30; D: TRBD1; J: TRBJ2-4; CDR3: CAWDYGQGKNIQYF; DNA: TGTGCCTGGGATTATGGACAGGGCAAAAACATTCAGTACTTC
size: few; V: TRBV15; D: .; J: TRBJ2-5; CDR3: CATSRGNRVETQYF; DNA: TGTGCCACCAGCAGAGGTAACAGGGTGGAGACCCAGTACTTC
size: many; V: TRBV7-9; D: TRBD2; J: TRBJ2-7; CDR3: CASSRIGDYTYEQYF; DNA: TGTGCCAGCAGCCGGATCGGGGACTATACCTACGAGCAGTACTTC
size: many; V: TRBV24-1; D: TRBD2; J: TRBJ2-1; CDR3: CATSHPGLAGGSSYNEQFF; DNA: TGTGCCACCAGCCACCCGGGACTAGCGGGAGGGAGCTCCTACAATGAGCAGTTCTTC
size: many; V: TRBV30; D: TRBD1; J: TRBJ1-1; CDR3: CALRDSRTEAFF; DNA: TGTGCCTTAAGGGACAGTCGAACTGAAGCTTTCTTT
size: many; V: TRBV2; D: .; J: TRBJ2-2; CDR3: CASSEGTVVSGELFF; DNA: TGTGCCAGCAGTGAAGGGACGGTCGTATCCGGGGAGCTGTTTTTT
size: many; V: TRBV28; D: TRBD1; J: TRBJ2-7; CDR3: CASSPPGTDAYEQYF; DNA: TGTGCCAGCAGTCCTCCCGGGACAGACGCCTACGAGCAGTACTTC
size: many; V: TRBV6-9; D: .; J: TRBJ1-1; CDR3: CASSYYLRGPEEAFF; DNA: TGTGCCAGCAGTTATTACTTGAGAGGGCCGGAGGAAGCTTTCTTT
size: .; V: TRBV5-1; D: .; J: TRBJ2-3; CDR3: CASRTDLPDTQYF; DNA: TGCGCCAGCAGAACGGACCTGCCAGATACGCAGTATTTT
size: many; V: TRBV28; D: .; J: TRBJ1-4; CDR3: CASSLGPFFGGATNEKLFF; DNA: TGTGCCAGCAGTTTAGGGCCCTTTTTTGGGGGAGCAACTAATGAAAAACTGTTTTTT
size: .; V: TRBV20-1; D: .; J: TRBJ2-7; CDR3: CSALGGIYEQYF; DNA: TGCAGTGCGTTAGGGGGTATCTACGAGCAGTACTTC
size: many; V: TRBV20-1; D: TRBD2; J: TRBJ2-1; CDR3: CRGLAGGNNEQFF; DNA: TGCAGGGGACTAGCGGGAGGGAACAATGAGCAGTTCTTC
size: many; V: TRBV15; D: TRBD2; J: TRBJ2-3; CDR3: CATSRGPSGIGTDTQYF; DNA: TGTGCCACCAGCAGAGGACCTAGCGGGATAGGCACAGATACGCAGTATTTT
size: .; V: TRBV11-2; D: .; J: TRBJ1-3; CDR3: CASSRRIVTSSGGNTIYF; DNA: TGTGCCAGCAGCCGACGGATAGTAACCTCCTCTGGCGGAAACACCATATATTTT
size: many; V: TRBV13; D: TRBD2; J: TRBJ2-7; CDR3: CASSPLGLAGVEQYF; DNA: TGTGCCAGCAGCCCACTGGGACTAGCGGGAGTTGAGCAGTACTTC
size: many; V: TRBV11-2; D: .; J: TRBJ1-1; CDR3: CASTQIREKKDTEAFF; DNA: TGTGCCAGCACCCAAATCAGGGAGAAGAAGGACACTGAAGCTTTCTTT
size: few; V: TRBV29-1; D: .; J: TRBJ2-1; CDR3: CGVASYNEQFF; DNA: TGCGGCGTAGCGTCCTACAATGAGCAGTTCTTC
size: many; V: TRBV6-1; D: TRBD2; J: TRBJ2-7; CDR3: CASKRAGDPSYEQYF; DNA: TGTGCCAGCAAACGAGCGGGAGATCCCTCCTACGAGCAGTACTTC
size: many; V: TRBV30; D: .; J: TRBJ1-2; CDR3: CAWSVRSSTETNYGYTF; DNA: TGTGCCTGGAGTGTAAGGAGTTCGACAGAGACTAACTATGGCTACACCTTC
size: many; V: TRBV6-2/TRBV6-3; D: .; J: TRBJ2-1; CDR3: CASSRDSLPYNEQFF; DNA: TGTGCCAGCAGCCGGGACTCCCTTCCCTACAATGAGCAGTTCTTC